A single sample gave rise to the 6 T cell receptor beta chains below, sequenced in a study of T-cell reconstitution after alpha-beta-depleted transplantation in children. Preparation of the TCRbeta library was carried out with unique molecular identifiers. Each CDR3 protein gets one entry after TCRdb re-called the PCR reads with MiXCR. The repertoire holds over 100,000 distinct CDR3 sequences, with over 9% as singletons. The source was PBMCs, collected before TCRalphabeta/CD19-depleted stem cell transplant. The source of these receptors is a boy between 2 and 10 years old with acute lymphoblastic leukemia, due to receive a stem cell transplant.

This clonotype has just a few counts. In DNA form, the CDR3 reads TGCGCCAGCAGGGTGGAAGGGGAGCAGTACTTC. This codes for CASRVEGEQYF. This sequence joins TRBV5-1 and TRBJ2-7; D uncertain. Germline lookup yields CDR1 SGHRS and CDR2 YFSETQ. V lost 5 bases and J lost 7, with 10 bases in between. The CDR3 is made up of 11 amino acids. The full variable domain, with the rest looked up from reference TRBV5-1 and TRBJ2-7, is KAGVTQTPRYLIKTRGQQVTLSCSPISGHRSVSWYQQTPGQGLQFLFEYFSETQRNKGNFPGRFSGRQFSNSRSEMNVSTLELGDSALYLCASRVEGEQYFGPGTRLTVT.

This clonotype showed up just a few times. This rearrangement joins TRBV11-2 to TRBJ2-1, with D possibly matching TRBD2 (6 bases). This CDR3 has 16 residues. CDR1 SGHAT and CDR2 FQNNGV come from the germline V gene. The ends were cut back, 1 base at V and 10 bases at J, with 20 bases in the middle. For the CDR3, the DNA is TGTGCCAGCAGCTTAGGACGGGGGTCCAATAATGCCGAGCAGTTCTTC. It yields the protein CASSLGRGSNNAEQFF. Supplemented by reference TRBV11-2 and TRBJ2-1, the full variable domain reads EAGVAQSPRYKIIEKRQSVAFWCNPISGHATLYWYQQILGQGPKLLIQFQNNGVVDDSQLPKDRFSAERLKGVDSTLKIQPAKLEDSAVYLCASSLGRGSNNAEQFFGPGTRLTVL.

The V and J genes are TRBV20-1 and TRBJ2-3; D is undetermined. Germline CDR1 is DFQATT and CDR2 is SNEGSKA (reference sequence). The CDR3 is 12 residues long. The germline V and J ends were trimmed by 3 bases and 5 bases, with 9 bases remaining between them. The CDR3 here is CSASPERDTQYF. The CDR3 DNA reads as TGCAGTGCTAGTCCAGAAAGAGATACGCAGTATTTT.

The sample holds many counts of this clonotype. This chain links TRBV5-1 with TRBJ2-7, with TRBD1 matching over 8 bases. Germline CDR1 is SGHRS and CDR2 is YFSETQ. With 4 bases clipped from V and 7 bases from J, the junction kept 10 bases outside the gene matches. This CDR3 spans 14 amino acids. CDR3 region: CASSLGQGAQEQYF. In DNA, the CDR3 is TGCGCCAGCAGCCTGGGGCAGGGGGCGCAAGAGCAGTACTTC.

The V and J genes are TRBV20-1 and TRBJ1-2; no definite D call. Trimming took off 5 bases at V and 4 bases at J, with 14 bases between the two ends. This CDR3 comprises 13 residues. Germline V gene lookup returns CDR1 DFQATT and CDR2 SNEGSKA (reference sequence). The chain's CDR3 is CSAHPSVGYGYTF. The CDR3 bases are TGCAGTGCTCACCCGTCGGTAGGCTATGGCTACACCTTC.

In regard to this clonotype: A much larger clone lies a single base off, so this may be a read error. The rearrangement uses TRBV5-1 and TRBJ2-2; 7 bases are shared with TRBD1. V was clipped by 3 bases and J by 6 bases; unmatched bases: 8. The CDR3 covers 15 residues. Per germline, CDR1 SGHRS and CDR2 YFSETQ. The CDR3 nucleotides read TGCGCCAGCAGCTGGACAGGTCGAAACGCCGGGGAGCTGTTTTTT. Residues: CASSWTGRNAGELFF.